These 3 T cell receptor beta chains came from one sample sequenced in a study of shared clonotypes between healthy human individuals. Produced via immunoSEQ multiplex PCR; TCRdb's table is partial and in-frame only. The table shows about 1.1 million clones, with roughly 80% occurring only once. What was sequenced was memory CD4+ T cells from PBMCs. Specified subset: CD45RA-negative fraction. These receptors all come from a young man in good health. Some clones in this sample may be carry-over from other donors' samples.

The genes are TRBV5-4 and TRBJ2-7; the match to TRBD2 covers 7 bases. The germline V gene has CDR1 SGHNT and CDR2 YYREEE (reference sequence). V dropped 3 bases and J dropped 10; count of bases not matched to a gene: 16. The CDR3 length is 15 residues. CDR3 sequence (DNA): TGTGCCAGCAGCTCACCGGCTAGCGGCTCTACGAGACAGTACTTC. The encoded protein is CASSSPASGSTRQYF.

The chain links TRBV28 to TRBJ1-2; 8 positions match TRBD1. CDR1 and CDR2 (germline): MDHEN, SYDVKM. The CDR3 loop spans 15 amino acids. V shed 6 bases, J shed 4 bases, and the junction held 10 bases outside the gene matches. Here the CDR3 reads CASSPRDRPIYGYTF. The DNA for the CDR3 is TGTGCCAGCAGCCCTCGGGACAGGCCGATCTATGGCTACACCTTC.

The chain combines TRBV18 with TRBJ2-2, with 7 bases aligning to TRBD1. J gave up 0 bases and V 2 bases, and 3 bases lay outside the gene matches. This CDR3 has 16 amino acids. The V gene's germline CDR1 is KGHSH and CDR2 LQKENI. CDR3 nucleotide sequence: TGTGCCAGCTCACCAGAGGGGGCCGCGAACACCGGGGAGCTGTTTTTT. Translated, it gives CASSPEGAANTGELFF.